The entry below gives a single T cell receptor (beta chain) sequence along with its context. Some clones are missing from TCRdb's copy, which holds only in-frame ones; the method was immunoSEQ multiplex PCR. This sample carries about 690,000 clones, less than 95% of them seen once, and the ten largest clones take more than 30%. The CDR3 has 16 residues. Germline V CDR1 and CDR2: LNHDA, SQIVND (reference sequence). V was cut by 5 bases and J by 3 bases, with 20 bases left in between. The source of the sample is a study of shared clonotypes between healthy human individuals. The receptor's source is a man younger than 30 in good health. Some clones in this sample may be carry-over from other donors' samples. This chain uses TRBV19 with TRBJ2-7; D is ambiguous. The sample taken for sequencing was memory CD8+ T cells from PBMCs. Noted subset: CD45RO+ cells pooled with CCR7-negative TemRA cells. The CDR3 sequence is CASSPHSMSVVYEQYF. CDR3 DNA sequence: TGTGCCAGTAGTCCCCACTCCATGTCCGTGGTCTACGAGCAGTACTTC.